This T cell receptor beta chain was documented in a study of Tregs in tolerant kidney transplant recipients (dated 2019 in TCRdb). Background for the entire study: Before combined kidney and bone marrow transplantation, this study identified donor-specific regulatory T cells using TCRbeta sequencing and then followed those same cells after transplant. TCRbeta repertoire sequencing was used in a few healthy controls to compare several ways of expanding Tregs specific for an allogeneic donor. The paper's findings and limits, for the study overall: Expanding Tregs with activated donor B cells appeared to identify the most biologically relevant and donor-specific TCRbeta repertoire. Biological reproducibility was not directly addressed, though technical replication error appeared minimal. The study was constrained by small patient numbers, and validation of the findings is required in larger populations and under other immunosuppression protocols.

Thawed PBMCs were FACS-sorted into unstimulated Tregs (CD4+CD25+CD127-), CD4+ non-Tregs (CD4+CD25-), CD4 cells and CD8 cells. Healthy control blood came either as purchased buffy coats or from healthy volunteers. Healthy control blood was processed by Ficoll density gradient to PBMCs and cryopreserved; patient PBMCs were collected before and after transplant. Genomic DNA was extracted from sorted cells with the QIAGEN DNeasy Blood and Tissue Kit for TCRbeta CDR3 sequencing. Through immunoSEQ, high-throughput TCRbeta CDR3 sequencing was done commercially, including PCR amplification with internal controls and bias correction. The published analysis was carried out like this. A unique productive TCRbeta sequence was defined by the CDR3 nucleotide sequence when primers matched, and otherwise by the CDR3 amino acid sequence together with the Vbeta and Jbeta genes. Sorting error was corrected by removing sequences shared between sorted populations at a frequency ratio of 2:1 or less, and the remaining shared sequences were assigned to the higher population. Donor-reactive sequences were defined as at least 5-fold expanded in CFSE-low cells versus unstimulated cells, with frequency of at least 0.01% in CFSE-low cells. Repertoire divergence was quantified by Jensen-Shannon divergence calculated from the top 100 TCRbeta sequences ranked by frequency. When a sample had multiple sequencing runs, each run was corrected for sorting error separately and the runs were then pooled. In TCRdb, the immuneACCESS table is reduced to in-frame sequences with V and J assigned. These tables do not hold every clone; where another copy was compared, an unresolved V gene accounts for under half, and the others remain unexplained. V and J calls and clone size are as listed in that table; D and trimming were resolved from the DNA. This sample gives fewer than 150,000 clones in total; 92% of them show up just once. Clones ranked in the top ten supply approximately 0.62% of the sample.

In regard to this clone: The clone's antigen remains unknown. No much larger clonotype is one base removed from it; base qualities were not supplied.

Including cysteine and phenylalanine, the CDR3 has 13 amino acids. Here the CDR3 DNA is all that survives: 39 bases in frame from base 1. The junction carries 11 bases between V and J, which are trimmed by 5 bases and 4 bases respectively. The germline V gene (reference sequence) yields SEHNR for CDR1 and FQNEAQ for CDR2. This chain joins TRBV7-9 to TRBJ1-2; the D gene is unclear. The source of this sequence is a human donor in good health. The specimen sequenced was CD4+ T cells from blood. The CDR3 loop reads CASSPLQFYGYTF. The base sequence is TGTGCCAGCAGCCCCCTGCAGTTCTATGGCTACACCTTC.